These T cell receptor beta chains were read from a single sample in a study of blood T cell repertoires in COVID-19. The data were produced by immunoSEQ multiplex PCR, yet TCRdb's version contains in-frame clones alone and is incomplete. The sample has about 160,000 clones; roughly 85% are singletons. The sequencing input was peripheral blood. The receptors derive from a woman aged 45-59 years with COVID-19, enrolled during active disease. CDR3s include the opening cysteine and the closing phenylalanine or tryptophan. The order of the fields is D gene, V gene, J gene, CDR3 protein. A D gene is named only where the DNA matches it firmly.

NA,TRBV4-1,TRBJ2-3,CASSQVPGTDTQYF
NA,TRBV7-3,TRBJ1-1,CASSLITQGSTEAFF
NA,TRBV2,TRBJ1-4,CASSDTAAEKLFF
NA,TRBV12-5,TRBJ1-5,CASGLEGQPQHF
TRBD1,TRBV28,TRBJ1-2,CASRAAQGAGYGYTF
NA,TRBV24-1,TRBJ2-3,CATSERGDTQYF
NA,TRBV4-1,TRBJ1-5,CASSRDTGYNQPQHF
NA,TRBV4-2,TRBJ1-5,CASSQEEASGNQPQHF
NA,TRBV5-4,TRBJ2-5,CASSPGLSYQETQYF
TRBD1,TRBV3-1/TRBV3-2,TRBJ1-2,CASSQVQQGHGYTF
NA,TRBV5-6,TRBJ2-5,CASSTTSTETQYF
NA,TRBV19,TRBJ2-3,CASRITGPATDTQYF
NA,TRBV10-3,TRBJ1-5,CASLAGDNQPQHF
NA,TRBV9,TRBJ2-3,CASSVVSGNTQYF
NA,TRBV5-1,TRBJ1-3,CASSLVSHWSGNTIYF
NA,TRBV5-4,TRBJ2-1,CASSLGGSSYNEQFF
NA,TRBV29-1,TRBJ2-7,CSVGGPTASYEQYF
TRBD1,TRBV6-6,TRBJ2-7,CASAPDGTDPYEQYF
NA,TRBV5-1,TRBJ1-4,CASSLGQPREKLFF
TRBD1,TRBV19,TRBJ1-2,CASSPQGNYGYTF
NA,TRBV12-3/TRBV12-4,TRBJ2-5,CASSLFRGETQYF
NA,TRBV6-5,TRBJ1-5,CASAGSSNQPQHF
TRBD1,TRBV10-3,TRBJ1-1,CAIHSGTENTEAFF
TRBD1,TRBV30,TRBJ1-5,CAWSAGTAGLQPQHF
TRBD1,TRBV9,TRBJ2-5,CASSSRDRGETQYF
TRBD1,TRBV19,TRBJ2-5,CASSQGGEKTQYF
NA,TRBV19,TRBJ2-4,CASSTRTENIQYF
NA,TRBV12-3/TRBV12-4,TRBJ1-2,CASSLQDSYGYTF
TRBD1,TRBV30,TRBJ1-4,CAWSTLDRGDNEKLFF
NA,TRBV20-1,TRBJ1-2,CSASSRGTYGYTF
TRBD1,TRBV4-2,TRBJ1-5,CASSQAGGNNQPQHF
NA,TRBV3-1/TRBV3-2,TRBJ2-3,CASTPGGLYTDTQYF
TRBD1,TRBV7-2,TRBJ2-1,CASSSSGGTSYNEQFF
NA,TRBV4-3,TRBJ1-2,CASSQGRTGGGYTF
NA,TRBV18,TRBJ1-5,CASSPPHLTQDNQPQHF